This TCR beta chain was identified during a study of T cells after yellow fever vaccination (dated by TCRdb to the late 2010s). About the investigation overall: The SMART-Seq v4 Ultra Low Input RNA kit was used to prepare libraries from fractions with low cell numbers. The cohort comprised two healthy male donors, one aged 18 to 30 and one aged 30 to 40 years. Bulk PBMC replicates and cell subsets were isolated from blood drawn at multiple timepoints before and after both primary and secondary immunization. To follow T-cell clones before and after primary and booster YFV17D yellow fever vaccination, bulk TCR alpha and beta repertoires were sequenced over time. General study outcomes and caveats: After the booster, most clones that had expanded after primary vaccination were detected again (about 97% of CD4 and more than 80% of CD8), suggesting broad maintenance of memory. Because the study included only a couple of donors, the extent to which the findings can be generalized is limited. Compared with the primary T-cell response, the secondary T-cell response was weaker but faster, peaking on day 5 rather than day 15. Computational filtering was required because FACS-sorted repertoires could contain abundant contaminating clonotypes from the bulk population. A small share of clonotypes was detected in both CD4 and CD8 compartments, with the overlap likely arising from convergent recombination.

TCR cDNA was made using 5'RACE template switching, a step that added a universal primer site and unique molecular identifiers. Priming for cDNA synthesis came from both the TCR alpha and TCR beta constant segments. Library amplification involved two PCR steps, and the second step added sample barcodes and sequencing adapters. Sequencing of the libraries was done on either Illumina HiSeq 2500 (2x100 bp) or NovaSeq (2x150 bp). For the original study's pipeline: Demultiplexing of reads and collapsing into UMI consensus sequences were performed with MIGEC, and V(D)J alignment was carried out with MiXCR. Vaccine-responding clonotypes were identified with edgeR using replicate PBMC samples, with FDR below 0.01 and a log2 fold change above 5 up to day 15 being required. Each bulk clonotype received a CD4 or CD8 identity based on whether the sequenced CD4 or CD8 repertoire contained that clonotype at higher abundance. TCRdb reran the public reads through fastp at Q25 and MiXCR, keeping productive beta chains. Records with the same CDR3 protein are collapsed into one entry carrying the most frequent genes and DNA. Clone size and V and J calls follow TCRdb, not the original study. In this sample the table shows just under 600,000 distinct CDR3 sequences, less than 15% of which occur a single time. The ten largest make up about 14% of the sample.

Taken with the paper, the label for treatment or condition translates to: live attenuated yellow fever vaccine strain. At each blood-draw timepoint, two biological replicates of bulk PBMCs were collected. PBMCs were isolated from peripheral blood using a standard Ficoll-Paque protocol. TriZol was used to extract RNA from bulk PBMCs, CD4 and CD8 fractions, and dextramer-positive and dextramer-negative fractions. In its sample, this clonotype was seen many times. What this receptor recognizes is not known. Per-base quality was not reported, and no clone a single base away is much larger than it. The material sequenced was PBMCs, taken on the day of the yellow fever booster vaccination. This receptor was taken from a man aged 25 to 40 who received the YFV17D yellow fever vaccine.

The CDR3 loop reads CAWSVLPTGELFF. The DNA sequence is given as TGTGCCTGGAGTGTACTCCCCACCGGGGAGCTGTTTTTT. The rearrangement joined TRBV30 to TRBJ2-2, with the D gene not confidently named. The CDR1 and CDR2 encoded by the germline V gene (reference sequence) are GTSNPN and SVGIG. Inclusive of the bounding cysteine and phenylalanine, the CDR3 is 13 residues long. The retained sequence is limited to the CDR3, 39 bases, with the frame set at the first base. Trimming costs V 0 bases and J 4 bases, and their ends lie 6 bases apart.